Below, 25 T cell receptor beta chains from the same sample are listed, as sequenced in a study of CD8 T cells in Susac syndrome. An amount of RNA that ranged from roughly 0.5 to 1 ug was reverse transcribed with random hexamers. TCRdb independently ran MiXCR on the immunoSEQ multiplex PCR reads; one entry per CDR3 protein. Counted here are 150,000 to 200,000 distinct CDR3 sequences, around 94% occurring once; the ten biggest clones make up about 0.13%. What was sequenced was CD4+ T cells from PBMCs. These receptors originate from a human donor in good health.

This chain links TRBV4-3 with TRBJ2-7; 8 bases line up with TRBD1. The CDR3 loop spans 14 amino acids. Germline values: CDR1 LGHNA, CDR2 YSLEER. Trimming took 1 base from V and 3 from J; bases not matched to a gene: 2. In DNA, the CDR3 is TGCGCCAGCAGCCAAGGAGGACAGGGCTACGAGCAGTACTTC. Translation: CASSQGGQGYEQYF.

This chain joins TRBV9 and TRBJ2-3, with 10 bases aligning to TRBD1. Germline-derived CDR1 and CDR2 are SGDLS and YYNGEE. V lost 0 bases, J lost 5 bases, and 6 bases stayed unmatched. This CDR3 contains 16 residues. The CDR3 protein is CASSVGGTGAGDTQYF. Here the CDR3 DNA reads TGTGCCAGCAGCGTAGGAGGGACAGGGGCGGGAGATACGCAGTATTTT. The full variable domain, completed using reference TRBV9 and TRBJ2-3, is DSGVTQTPKHLITATGQRVTLRCSPRSGDLSVYWYQQSLDQGLQFLIQYYNGEERAKGNILERFSAQQFPDLHSELNLSSLELGDSALYFCASSVGGTGAGDTQYFGPGTRLTVL.

The V call is TRBV12-3 or TRBV12-4, the J call TRBJ2-7, with a weak D call TRBD2 (6 bases). The CDR3 is 14 residues long. Between the trimmed V and J ends, which lost 4 bases and 7 bases, there was a span of 17 bases. This chain's CDR3 is CASSSTGTLREQYF. The CDR3 nucleotides read TGTGCCAGCAGTTCGACCGGGACTCTCAGGGAGCAGTACTTC.

The CDR3 region is CASSMGLAGSTDTQYF. CDR3 nucleotides: TGTGCCAGCAGCATGGGACTAGCGGGGTCCACAGATACGCAGTATTTT. The chain combines TRBV7-8 with TRBJ2-3; 13 bases are shared with TRBD2. Germline lookup yields CDR1 SGHVS and CDR2 FQNEAQ. The V segment lost 5 bases and the J segment 2 bases; nucleotides outside the gene matches: 4. This CDR3 contains 16 residues.

This chain uses TRBV2 with TRBJ2-7; TRBD1 aligns across 7 bases. The CDR3 runs 14 residues. V shed 7 bases, J shed 1 base, and the junction held 7 bases outside the gene matches. The germline V gene encodes CDR1 SNHLY and CDR2 FYNNEI. The CDR3 DNA follows: TGTGCCAGCATATCGGACAGGAGTTCCTACGAGCAGTACTTC. Translating gives CASISDRSSYEQYF.

The V and J genes are TRBV7-2 and TRBJ2-1; D not certain. The CDR3 totals 13 residues. CDR1 is SGHTA and CDR2 is FQGNSA in the germline V gene. Trimming stripped 1 base from V and 5 bases from J, with 6 bases between. In nucleotides, the CDR3 is TGTGCCAGCAGCTTAGTACGGCACAATGAGCAGTTCTTC. Residues: CASSLVRHNEQFF.

This chain uses TRBV9 with TRBJ2-7; 8 bases match TRBD1. The CDR3 loop spans 15 amino acids. V shed 0 bases and J 5 bases; nucleotides not matched to a gene: 7. Germline CDR1 and CDR2: SGDLS and YYNGEE. CDR3 in DNA: TGTGCCAGCAGCGTAGTGAACAGGGGGAAGCACGAGCAGTACTTC. Translating it yields CASSVVNRGKHEQYF.

The V gene is TRBV5-1, the J gene TRBJ2-5; maybe TRBD2 (5 bases). The V end was cut by 0 bases, the J end by 7 bases, with 19 bases between. Germline V lookup: CDR1 SGHRS, CDR2 YFSETQ. This CDR3 spans 16 amino acids. The CDR3 sequence: CASSLALLGQETTQYF. The CDR3, as DNA: TGCGCCAGCAGCTTGGCCCTACTAGGCCAAGAGACGACCCAGTACTTC.

The V gene is TRBV12-5, the J gene TRBJ2-3; unclear D gene. The V end lost 6 bases, the J end lost 5 bases, and 15 bases lay between the germline ends. The CDR3 runs 14 residues. Germline V gene data show CDR1 as LGHNT and CDR2 as FRNRAP. The CDR3 loop reads CASGPSWAQDTQYF. The CDR3 DNA is TGTGCTAGTGGCCCCAGTTGGGCACAAGATACGCAGTATTTT.

The chain uses TRBV7-9 and TRBJ2-5; tentatively, D is TRBD1 (6 bases). The V end lost 5 bases, the J end lost 5 bases, and 12 bases lay between the germline ends. Germline assignment: CDR1 SEHNR and CDR2 FQNEAQ (reference sequence). The CDR3 runs 13 residues. CDR3: CASSPDSGETQYF. The CDR3 region has the DNA TGTGCCAGCAGCCCGGACAGTGGGGAGACCCAGTACTTC.

This clonotype was detected only a few times. The chain recombines TRBV7-9 with TRBJ2-7; weak D call: TRBD1 (5 bases). The CDR3 consists of 13 residues. With 5 bases removed from V and 7 bases from J, the gap between germline ends came to 15 bases. Germline V lookup: CDR1 SEHNR, CDR2 FQNEAQ (reference sequence). CDR3 protein: CASSPRTTLEQYF. The CDR3 DNA is TGTGCCAGCAGCCCCCGGACAACTTTAGAGCAGTACTTC.

The chain carries TRBV28 and TRBJ1-2; D remains unclear. Trimming took off 1 base at V and 7 bases at J, with 10 bases between the two ends. The CDR3 extends over 13 amino acids. Germline assignment: CDR1 MDHEN and CDR2 SYDVKM. This CDR3 is CASSLLSASGYTF. The CDR3 region has the DNA TGTGCCAGCAGTTTATTGTCTGCCTCTGGCTACACCTTC.

This sequence joins TRBV7-9 and TRBJ2-2; D is unresolved. This CDR3 spans 15 amino acids. Germline values: CDR1 SEHNR, CDR2 FQNEAQ (reference sequence). V was clipped by 5 bases and J by 0 bases, with 10 bases between them. CDR3: CASSKQGANTGELFF. DNA of the CDR3: TGTGCCAGCAGCAAACAAGGCGCGAACACCGGGGAGCTGTTTTTT.

This clonotype was counted once. The V call is TRBV5-1, the J call TRBJ2-6; TRBD1 might be the D (6 bases). V lost 4 bases, J lost 0 bases, and 20 bases lay in between. CDR3 length: 19 amino acids. CDR1 and CDR2 (germline): SGHRS, YFSETQ. CDR3 amino acids: CASSRGNRDWGSGANVLTF. CDR3 bases: TGCGCCAGCAGCAGGGGGAACAGGGATTGGGGCTCTGGGGCCAACGTCCTGACTTTC.

About this clonotype itself: A read error may produce the germline difference seen at one junction end. The V call is TRBV5-1, the J call TRBJ1-1; maybe TRBD1 (5 bases). Germline CDR1 reads SGHRS; CDR2 reads YFSETQ. The CDR3 runs 14 residues. The CDR3 bases are TGTGCCAGCAGCTTGGGGACGGGAAACACTGAAGCTTTCTTT. It codes for CASSLGTGNTEAFF. Full variable domain (remainder filled in from reference TRBV5-1 and TRBJ1-1): KAGVTQTPRYLIKTRGQQVTLSCSPISGHRSVSWYQQTPGQGLQFLFEYFSETQRNKGNFPGRFSGRQFSNSRSEMNVSTLELGDSALYLCASSLGTGNTEAFFGQGTRLTVV.

The gene calls are TRBV6-5 and TRBJ1-2; D perhaps matches TRBD1 (6 bases). Per the germline V gene, CDR1 is MNHEY and CDR2 is SVGAGI. Trimming removed 2 bases from V and 6 bases from J, with 13 bases in between. The CDR3 extends over 14 amino acids. In DNA form, the CDR3 reads TGTGCCAGCAGTTACCTGGGGGCGGTAAATGGCTACACCTTC. Its translation is CASSYLGAVNGYTF.

The chain joins TRBV30 to TRBJ2-5; D not certain. The CDR3 spans 12 residues. Trimming removed 3 bases from V and 5 bases from J, with 10 bases in between. CDR1 GTSNPN and CDR2 SVGIG come from the germline V gene (reference sequence). CDR3: CAWSPVSETQYF. The CDR3, as DNA: TGTGCCTGGAGCCCCGTGTCGGAGACCCAGTACTTC.

The J gene is TRBJ2-1, the V gene TRBV29-1; 7 nucleotides agree with TRBD2. The CDR3 runs to 15 residues. The V segment lost 4 bases and the J segment 1 base; nucleotides outside the gene matches: 7. Germline CDR1 SQVTM, CDR2 ANQGSEA. CDR3 amino acids: CSVGAGGGSYNEQFF. CDR3 sequence (DNA): TGCAGCGTTGGGGCTGGGGGGGGATCCTACAATGAGCAGTTCTTC.

CDR3 nucleotides: TGTGCCAGCAGGCTCTTCGGAGGCCAGCCCCAGCATTTT. Protein: CASRLFGGQPQHF. The chain links TRBV27 to TRBJ1-5; D not certain. The CDR3 is 13 residues long. Germline V lookup: CDR1 MNHEY, CDR2 SMNVEV (reference sequence). Trimming removed 6 bases from V and 7 bases from J, with 13 bases in between.

The J gene is TRBJ2-2, the V gene TRBV30, with D uncertain. Trimming took 0 bases from V and 8 from J, leaving 4 bases between them. The CDR3 totals 11 residues. CDR1 is GTSNPN, CDR2 SVGIG, per germline (reference sequence). CDR3 nucleotides: TGTGCCTGGAGTGTAGGAGGGGAGCTGTTTTTT. It yields the protein CAWSVGGELFF.

The chain links TRBV2 to TRBJ1-2, with D unclear. The V end lost 4 bases, the J end lost 3 bases, and 6 bases lay between the germline ends. Germline assignment: CDR1 SNHLY and CDR2 FYNNEI. There are 12 residues in the CDR3. The CDR3 loop is CASSARDYGYTF. CDR3 coding DNA: TGTGCCAGCAGTGCAAGGGACTATGGCTACACCTTC.

The J gene is TRBJ2-3, the V gene TRBV9; no definite D call. CDR1 and CDR2 from the germline V gene are SGDLS and YYNGEE. The V and J ends lost 3 bases and 3 bases respectively, with 5 bases between them. The CDR3 loop spans 12 amino acids. CDR3 sequence reads: CASSAQTDTQYF. CDR3 DNA: TGTGCCAGCAGCGCCCAGACAGATACGCAGTATTTT.

The rearrangement links TRBV28 to TRBJ1-6; D is uncertain. V was shortened by 5 bases and J by 8 bases, with 7 bases between the two germline ends. CDR1 is MDHEN, CDR2 SYDVKM, per germline. The CDR3 is 12 amino acids. CDR3 coding DNA: TGTGCCAGCAGTGACGCTCATTCACCCCTCCACTTT. Encoded protein: CASSDAHSPLHF.

The count of this clonotype is one. For the CDR3, the DNA is TGTGCCAGCTCACCCCCCGACAGAGGCATTCAGTACTTC. Residues: CASSPPDRGIQYF. The rearrangement uses TRBV18 and TRBJ2-4; D is possibly TRBD1 (5 bases). Trimming left V 3 bases short and J 9 bases short, with 12 bases between. The germline V gene has CDR1 KGHSH and CDR2 LQKENI. This CDR3 region has 13 residues.

The chain employs TRBV20-1 and TRBJ2-4; D ambiguous. Germline V gene lookup returns CDR1 DFQATT and CDR2 SNEGSKA (reference sequence). The CDR3 is made up of 10 amino acids. V gave up 0 bases and J gave up 11 bases, with 5 bases separating them. The CDR3 coding sequence is TGCAGTGCTAGAGATTTGGTTCAGTACTTC. Its protein is CSARDLVQYF.